Shown below are 7 T cell receptor beta chains from a single sample sequenced in a study of blood T cell repertoires in COVID-19. Repertoires were generated with immunoSEQ multiplex PCR, while TCRdb's copy carries only in-frame clones and drops some. The data hold 80,000 or so clones, with more than 70% observed a single time. What was sequenced was peripheral blood. The receptors shown here come from a man aged 45-65 years with acute or convalescent COVID-19.

The gene calls are TRBV5-1 and TRBJ2-5; 8 bases agree with TRBD2. The V and J ends lost 3 bases and 5 bases, in that order; junction bases with no gene match: 6. CDR1 is SGHRS and CDR2 is YFSETQ in the germline V gene. There are 14 residues in the CDR3. This CDR3 reads CASSSGGAIETQYF. As DNA, the CDR3 is TGCGCCAGCAGCTCCGGGGGGGCAATTGAGACCCAGTACTTC. The variable domain in full, with the rest retrieved from reference TRBV5-1 and TRBJ2-5, is KAGVTQTPRYLIKTRGQQVTLSCSPISGHRSVSWYQQTPGQGLQFLFEYFSETQRNKGNFPGRFSGRQFSNSRSEMNVSTLELGDSALYLCASSSGGAIETQYFGPGTRLLVL.

The chain has TRBV7-3 and TRBJ2-6; weak D call: TRBD1 (5 bases). Trimming pared 3 bases from V and 1 base from J, leaving 13 bases between. The CDR3 totals 17 residues. Germline CDR1 is SGHTA and CDR2 is FQGTGA. Here the CDR3 reads CASSLRQGISGANVLTF. The DNA of the CDR3 is TGTGCCAGCAGCTTGAGGCAGGGAATTTCTGGGGCCAACGTCCTGACTTTC.

This clone was detected only once. The V and J genes are TRBV29-1 and TRBJ2-2, with TRBD1 as a possible D gene (6 bases). CDR3 size: 11 residues. The germline CDR1 and CDR2 sequences are SQVTM and ANQGSEA. Trimming cost V 6 bases and J 6 bases, with 8 bases left between them. The CDR3 bases are TGCAGCGTAGGGGGAGCCGGGGAGCTGTTTTTT. This translates into CSVGGAGELFF.

This clone was counted only a few times. This chain links TRBV25-1 with TRBJ1-2; D gene ambiguous. From germline, CDR1 is MGHDK and CDR2 SYGVNS. CDR3 length equals 12 residues. The V gene lost 10 bases and the J gene lost 3 bases, with 12 bases spanning the gap. Here the CDR3 reads CANVPRDYGYTF. In nucleotides, the CDR3 is TGTGCCAATGTGCCTCGGGACTATGGCTACACCTTC.

V usage is TRBV6-4 and J usage is TRBJ1-6; 8 bases agree with TRBD1. Germline trimming cut 6 bases from V and 7 bases from J; bases unmatched to any gene: 5. CDR1 and CDR2 from the germline V gene are MRHNA and SNTAGT. The CDR3 has 14 residues. CDR3: CASRRTGRNSPLHF. DNA of the CDR3: TGTGCCAGCAGGAGGACAGGGAGAAATTCACCCCTCCACTTT.

The V and J genes are TRBV4-1 and TRBJ2-5, with 8 bases that match TRBD2. Germline loops: CDR1 MGHRA, CDR2 YSYEKL. With 4 bases clipped from V and 5 bases from J, the junction kept 6 bases outside the gene matches. The CDR3 extends over 14 amino acids. The CDR3 here is CASSPAGGYETQYF. CDR3 nucleotide sequence: TGCGCCAGCAGCCCCGCGGGGGGCTATGAGACCCAGTACTTC.

The chain links TRBV3-1 (or the pseudogene TRBV3-2) to TRBJ2-7; 13 nucleotides agree with TRBD2. Germline V gene data show CDR1 as LGHDT and CDR2 as YNNKEL (reference sequence). The ends lost 4 bases at V and 3 bases at J; junction bases unmatched: 6. The CDR3 spans 16 residues. The CDR3 DNA sequence: TGTGCCAGCAGCCGCCACGGGACTAGCGGGAACTACGAGCAGTACTTC. Its translation: CASSRHGTSGNYEQYF.